The T cell receptor beta chain described here comes from a study of radiotherapy plus CTLA-4 blockade in lung cancer. Study at large: Objective responses were observed in around 17% of patients, and disease control was achieved by just over 30%.

In the case of this clone: Its antigen is unidentified.

People whose metastatic non-small-cell lung cancer was chemo-refractory got focal radiation along with CTLA-4 blockade by ipilimumab. Germline V gene sequence: CDR1 SGHRS, CDR2 YFSETQ. The CDR3 totals 15 residues. V lost 5 bases and J 0 bases, leaving 12 bases between the germline ends. The table came from immunoSEQ multiplex PCR; TCRdb's copy has only in-frame clones and leaves some out. The profile shows 62,000 or so clones, 79% of them singletons. General study findings and limits: The authors reported that early blood T cell clone dynamics, with interferon-beta, best predicted response. Clones derived from tumor TCRs expanded in blood after radiotherapy plus ipilimumab.

Sequences were derived from peripheral blood, sampled from a patient treated with radiotherapy plus ipilimumab. The V call is TRBV5-1, the J call TRBJ1-5; tentatively, D is TRBD1 (5 bases). The clonotype was recovered from a human donor with non-small cell lung cancer who had a complete response to radiotherapy plus ipilimumab. CDR3 in amino acids: CASRRETDSNQPQHF. The CDR3 coding sequence is TGCGCCAGCAGAAGGGAGACAGATAGCAATCAGCCCCAGCATTTT.